Listed here are 18 T cell receptor beta chains from one sample, sequenced in a study of response to subunit inactivated influenza vaccine. MiXCR, applied by TCRdb to the RT-PCR reads, yields one record per CDR3 protein. The top ten hold about 10% of the sample, which has over 800,000 distinct CDR3 sequences, 20% to 25% seen once. The sample consisted of PBMCs from blood, taken less than 6 days after vaccination. Receptor source: a man between 45 and 60 years old who received an inactivated influenza vaccine.

This clonotype was observed a few times. The gene calls are TRBV12-5 and TRBJ2-1, with TRBD2 identical over 9 bases. The CDR3 extends over 14 amino acids. The V gene's germline CDR1 is LGHNT and CDR2 FRNRAP. V lost 6 bases to trimming and J lost 9 bases; unmatched junction nucleotides: 9. The CDR3 coding sequence is TGTGCTAGTGGGGATGGCGGGGGGGCTGGTGAGCAGTTCTTC. This sequence encodes CASGDGGGAGEQFF.

This clonotype was found many times. The chain uses TRBV20-1 and TRBJ1-2; no clear D gene. Germline V gene lookup returns CDR1 DFQATT and CDR2 SNEGSKA (reference sequence). Between the trimmed V and J ends, which lost 6 bases and 3 bases, there was a span of 17 bases. The length of the CDR3 is 14 residues. CDR3 region: CSAHRGLVDYGYTF. For the CDR3, the DNA is TGCAGTGCCCACCGAGGACTTGTGGACTATGGCTACACCTTC.

In DNA form, the CDR3 reads TGTGCCAGCAGTTACTCTCGAGGGGCAGAGACCCAGTACTTC. It codes for CASSYSRGAETQYF. The rearrangement joins TRBV6-5 to TRBJ2-5; D assignment may be TRBD1 or TRBD2 (5 bases each). Trimming removed 0 bases at V and 4 bases at J, with 9 bases between. Germline CDR1 and CDR2: MNHEY and SVGAGI. This CDR3 region has 14 residues.

The table lists this clonotype with many counts. The rearrangement joins TRBV20-1 to TRBJ2-4, with TRBD2 identical over 13 bases. The CDR3 covers 14 residues. V was clipped by 1 base and J by 6 bases; unmatched bases: 0. Germline V gene lookup returns CDR1 DFQATT and CDR2 SNEGSKA (reference sequence). The CDR3 nucleotides are TGCAGTGCTAGAGGACTAGCGGGGGGAAACATTCAGTACTTC. Translating it yields CSARGLAGGNIQYF.

At least ten counts were recorded for this clonotype. V usage is TRBV29-1 and J usage is TRBJ2-1, with 7 positions matching TRBD2. V dropped 6 bases and J dropped 5; count of bases not matched to a gene: 13. The germline V gene has CDR1 SQVTM and CDR2 ANQGSEA. The CDR3 is 15 amino acids. CDR3: CSVQSLASLDNEQFF. The DNA for the CDR3 is TGCAGCGTGCAATCACTAGCGAGTTTAGACAATGAGCAGTTCTTC.

This clonotype was counted a few times. V is TRBV4-3 and J is TRBJ2-2, with D possibly called TRBD1 or TRBD2 (5 bases each). V was trimmed by 1 base and J by 4 bases, leaving 7 bases between them. The CDR3 runs 14 residues. Germline V CDR1 and CDR2: LGHNA, YSLEER. Here the CDR3 DNA reads TGCGCCAGCAGCCAAGGAGGGGCCACCGGGGAGCTGTTTTTT. As protein: CASSQGGATGELFF.

This clonotype showed up just a few times. This chain links TRBV29-1 with TRBJ2-3; D possibly matches TRBD1 or TRBD2 (5 bases each). The CDR3 extends over 12 amino acids. Germline-derived CDR1 and CDR2 are SQVTM and ANQGSEA. The CDR3 region has the DNA TGCACCACTGTAAGGGGAGCAGATACGCAGTATTTT. Residues: CTTVRGADTQYF.

This chain joins TRBV5-4 and TRBJ2-1; no reliable D call. Trimming left V 4 bases short and J 0 bases short, with 14 bases between. The CDR3 has 16 amino acids. Per germline, CDR1 SGHNT and CDR2 YYREEE (reference sequence). The CDR3 loop is CASSPGGRGSYNEQFF. The CDR3 DNA is TGTGCCAGCAGCCCAGGTGGGCGCGGCTCCTACAATGAGCAGTTCTTC.

A few counts support this clonotype. The chain has TRBV6-5 and TRBJ2-2; tentatively, D is TRBD2 (5 bases). V lost 3 bases, J lost 8 bases, and 16 bases lay in between. Germline values: CDR1 MNHEY, CDR2 SVGAGI. The CDR3 has 15 amino acids. Here the CDR3 DNA reads TGTGCCAGCAGTTATTCCCTGGACTTTTCGGGGGAGCTGTTTTTT. Its translation is CASSYSLDFSGELFF.

The sample holds a few counts of this clonotype. The V call is TRBV20-1, the J call TRBJ2-1; 10 positions match TRBD1. Germline assignment: CDR1 DFQATT and CDR2 SNEGSKA (reference sequence). The V segment lost 5 bases and the J segment 7 bases; nucleotides outside the gene matches: 5. CDR3 length: 13 residues. The CDR3 region is CSASGTGDNEQFF. DNA for the CDR3: TGCAGTGCTTCCGGGACAGGGGATAATGAGCAGTTCTTC.

This clonotype was seen a few times. The chain recombines TRBV29-1 with TRBJ2-3, with a possible D match to TRBD1 (6 bases). Looked up from germline, CDR1 is SQVTM and CDR2 is ANQGSEA. The CDR3 is 13 residues long. The CDR3 DNA reads TGCAGTGGACAGTCACGAAGCACAGATACGCAGTATTTT. It codes for CSGQSRSTDTQYF.

The chain uses TRBV12-3 or TRBV12-4 and TRBJ2-4; the D is unclear. V was pared by 6 bases and J by 1 base, with 13 bases between. CDR3 size: 15 residues. The CDR3 DNA sequence: TGTGCCAGCAGCCATTCTTCGTACGCCAAAAACATTCAGTACTTC. It encodes CASSHSSYAKNIQYF.

This chain links TRBV12-3 or TRBV12-4 with TRBJ1-3; weak D call: TRBD1 (5 bases). There are 17 residues in the CDR3. Trimming took 4 bases from V and 4 from J, leaving 20 bases between them. The CDR3 nucleotides read TGTGCCAGCAGTTCTCTTTGGGGAGGGGTCCAAGGAAACACCATATATTTT. Its translation: CASSSLWGGVQGNTIYF.

This sequence joins TRBV12-3 or TRBV12-4 and TRBJ1-1; TRBD1 matches at 7 bases. V trimming: 5 bases; J trimming: 0 bases; junction bases outside the gene matches: 6. The CDR3 consists of 15 residues. CDR3 in DNA: TGTGCCAGCAGTCCCCGGACAGGTTTGAACACTGAAGCTTTCTTT. As protein: CASSPRTGLNTEAFF.

This clonotype was counted between two and nine times. The genes are TRBV11-2 and TRBJ2-7; D is unresolved. Germline lookup yields CDR1 SGHAT and CDR2 FQNNGV. The length of the CDR3 is 12 residues. Deletions cut 0 bases from V and 6 bases from J, with 6 bases between. As DNA, the CDR3 is TGTGCCAGCAGCTTAGATCTATCCGAGCAGTACTTC. As protein: CASSLDLSEQYF.

This clonotype has more than one count but fewer than ten. This sequence joins TRBV4-3 and TRBJ2-1; D might be TRBD2 (5 bases). This CDR3 has 13 residues. CDR1 is LGHNA, CDR2 YSLEER, per germline. The V end was cut by 1 base, the J end by 8 bases, with 9 bases between. CDR3 in amino acids: CASSQVGSDEQFF. The CDR3 bases are TGCGCCAGCAGCCAAGTAGGGAGCGATGAGCAGTTCTTC.

The chain is built from TRBV20-1 and TRBJ1-5; 9 bases align to TRBD1. Germline values: CDR1 DFQATT, CDR2 SNEGSKA (reference sequence). This CDR3 is 15 amino acids long. Germline trimming cut 0 bases from V and 7 bases from J; bases unmatched to any gene: 7. As DNA, the CDR3 is TGCAGTGCTAGAGATTTCGACAGGGGGACGCAGCCCCAGCATTTT. Amino acids: CSARDFDRGTQPQHF.

The J gene is TRBJ1-1, the V gene TRBV12-3 or TRBV12-4; TRBD1 might be the D (5 bases). Trimming left V 3 bases short and J 2 bases short, with 16 bases between. The CDR3 extends over 16 amino acids. The CDR3 region has the DNA TGTGCCAGCAGTTTTGACAGAATAATCGCAAACACTGAAGCTTTCTTT. Translating it yields CASSFDRIIANTEAFF.